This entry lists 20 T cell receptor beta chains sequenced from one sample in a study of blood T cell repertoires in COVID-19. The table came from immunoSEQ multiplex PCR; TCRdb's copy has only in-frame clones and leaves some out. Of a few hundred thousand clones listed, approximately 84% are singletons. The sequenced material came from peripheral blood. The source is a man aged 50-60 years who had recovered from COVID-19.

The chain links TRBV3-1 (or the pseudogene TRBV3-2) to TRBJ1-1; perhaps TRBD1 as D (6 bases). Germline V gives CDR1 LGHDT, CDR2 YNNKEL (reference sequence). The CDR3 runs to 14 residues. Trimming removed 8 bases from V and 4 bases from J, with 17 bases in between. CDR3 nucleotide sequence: TGTGCCAGCGAATCGGGACACGCTGGCACTGAAGCTTTCTTT. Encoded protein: CASESGHAGTEAFF.

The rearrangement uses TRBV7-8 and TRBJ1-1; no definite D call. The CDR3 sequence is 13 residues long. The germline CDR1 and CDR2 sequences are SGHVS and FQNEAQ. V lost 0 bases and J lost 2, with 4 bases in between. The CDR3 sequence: CASSLAGNTEAFF. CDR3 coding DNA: TGTGCCAGCAGCTTAGCGGGCAACACTGAAGCTTTCTTT.

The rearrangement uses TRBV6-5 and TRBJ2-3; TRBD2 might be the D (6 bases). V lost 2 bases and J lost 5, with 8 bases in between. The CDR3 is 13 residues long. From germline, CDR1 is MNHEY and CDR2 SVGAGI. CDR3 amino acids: CASSYRAGDTQYF. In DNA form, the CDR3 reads TGTGCCAGCAGTTACCGAGCGGGAGATACGCAGTATTTT.

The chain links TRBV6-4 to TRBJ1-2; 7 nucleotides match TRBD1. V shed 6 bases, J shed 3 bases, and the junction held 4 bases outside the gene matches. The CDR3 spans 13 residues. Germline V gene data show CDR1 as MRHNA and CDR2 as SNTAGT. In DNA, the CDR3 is TGTGCCAGCAGAAAAGACAGGGACTATGGCTACACCTTC. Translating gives CASRKDRDYGYTF.

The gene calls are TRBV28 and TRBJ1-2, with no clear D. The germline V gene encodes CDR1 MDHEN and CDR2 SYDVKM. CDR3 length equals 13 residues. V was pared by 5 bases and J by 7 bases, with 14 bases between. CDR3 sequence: CASSPTPMIGYTF. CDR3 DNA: TGTGCCAGCAGTCCCACACCGATGATTGGCTACACCTTC.

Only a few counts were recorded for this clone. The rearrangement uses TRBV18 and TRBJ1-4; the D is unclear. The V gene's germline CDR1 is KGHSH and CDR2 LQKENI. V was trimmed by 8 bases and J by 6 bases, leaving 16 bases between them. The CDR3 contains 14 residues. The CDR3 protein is CASTGPTRDEKLFF. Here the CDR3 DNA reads TGTGCCAGCACTGGACCCACGCGGGATGAAAAACTGTTTTTT.

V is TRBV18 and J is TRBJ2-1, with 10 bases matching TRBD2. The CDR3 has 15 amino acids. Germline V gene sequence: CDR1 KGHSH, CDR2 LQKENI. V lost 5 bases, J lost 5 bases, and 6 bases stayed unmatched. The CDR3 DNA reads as TGTGCCAGCTCAGGGGCTAGCGGGAGAAACAATGAGCAGTTCTTC. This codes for CASSGASGRNNEQFF.

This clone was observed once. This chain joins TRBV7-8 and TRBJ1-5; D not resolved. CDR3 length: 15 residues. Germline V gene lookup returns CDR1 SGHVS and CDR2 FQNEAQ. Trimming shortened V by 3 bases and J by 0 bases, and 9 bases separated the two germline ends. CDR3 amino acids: CASSFEGYSNQPQHF. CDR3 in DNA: TGTGCCAGCAGCTTTGAGGGATATAGCAATCAGCCCCAGCATTTT.

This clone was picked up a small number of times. CDR3 sequence reads: CASSFPPTGSTGELFF. The CDR3 region has the DNA TGTGCCAGCAGTTTCCCCCCGACAGGGTCCACCGGGGAGCTGTTTTTT. V is TRBV28 and J is TRBJ2-2; 7 positions match TRBD1. Per the germline V gene, CDR1 is MDHEN and CDR2 is SYDVKM. CDR3 length equals 16 residues. The ends lost 3 bases at V and 4 bases at J; junction bases unmatched: 8.

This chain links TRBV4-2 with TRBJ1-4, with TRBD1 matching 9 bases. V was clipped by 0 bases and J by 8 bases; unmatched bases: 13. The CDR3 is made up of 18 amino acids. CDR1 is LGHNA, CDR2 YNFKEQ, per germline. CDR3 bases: TGTGCCAGCAGCCAAGATCTGCTCATCGACAGGGGGTGGGAAAAACTGTTTTTT. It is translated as CASSQDLLIDRGWEKLFF.

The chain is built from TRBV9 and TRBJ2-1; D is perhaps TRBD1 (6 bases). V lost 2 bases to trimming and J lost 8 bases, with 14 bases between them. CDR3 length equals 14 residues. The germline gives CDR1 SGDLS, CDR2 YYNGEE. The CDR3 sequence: CASSVQDSRYEQFF. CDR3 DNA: TGTGCCAGCAGCGTCCAGGACAGCCGTTATGAGCAGTTCTTC.

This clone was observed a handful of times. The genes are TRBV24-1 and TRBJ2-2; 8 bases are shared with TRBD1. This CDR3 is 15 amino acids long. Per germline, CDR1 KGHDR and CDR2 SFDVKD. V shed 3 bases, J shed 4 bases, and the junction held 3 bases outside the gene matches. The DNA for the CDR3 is TGTGCCACCAGTGATCGGGACAGGCCCACCGGGGAGCTGTTTTTT. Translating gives CATSDRDRPTGELFF.

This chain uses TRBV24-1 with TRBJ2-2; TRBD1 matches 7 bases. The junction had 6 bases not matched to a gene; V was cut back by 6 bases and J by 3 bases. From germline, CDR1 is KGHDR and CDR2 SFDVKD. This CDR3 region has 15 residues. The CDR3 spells CATSHSTGYTGELFF. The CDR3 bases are TGTGCCACCAGTCACTCGACAGGGTACACCGGGGAGCTGTTTTTT.

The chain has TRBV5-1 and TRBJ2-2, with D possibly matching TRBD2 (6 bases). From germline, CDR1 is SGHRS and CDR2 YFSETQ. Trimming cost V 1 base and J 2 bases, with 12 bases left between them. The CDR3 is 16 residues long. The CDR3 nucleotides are TGCGCCAGCAGCTTGAATGGGGGAGGAAACACCGGGGAGCTGTTTTTT. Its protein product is CASSLNGGGNTGELFF. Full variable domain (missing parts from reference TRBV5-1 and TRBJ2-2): KAGVTQTPRYLIKTRGQQVTLSCSPISGHRSVSWYQQTPGQGLQFLFEYFSETQRNKGNFPGRFSGRQFSNSRSEMNVSTLELGDSALYLCASSLNGGGNTGELFFGEGSRLTVL.

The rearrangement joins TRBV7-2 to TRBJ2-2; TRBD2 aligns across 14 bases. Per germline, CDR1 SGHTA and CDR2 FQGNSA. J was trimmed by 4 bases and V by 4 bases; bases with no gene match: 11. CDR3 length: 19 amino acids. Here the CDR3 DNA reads TGTGCCAGCAGCTGGGGACTAGCGGGAGCGACGGGGGGCACCGGGGAGCTGTTTTTT. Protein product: CASSWGLAGATGGTGELFF.

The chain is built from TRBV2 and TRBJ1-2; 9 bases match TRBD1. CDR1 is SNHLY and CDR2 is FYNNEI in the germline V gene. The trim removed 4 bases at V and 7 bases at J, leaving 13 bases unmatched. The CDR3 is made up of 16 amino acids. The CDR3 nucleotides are TGTGCCAGCAGTGCGGAGAGGCTCAGACAGGGGGTTGGCTACACCTTC. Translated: CASSAERLRQGVGYTF. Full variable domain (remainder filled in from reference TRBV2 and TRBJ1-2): EPEVTQTPSHQVTQMGQEVILRCVPISNHLYFYWYRQILGQKVEFLVSFYNNEISEKSEIFDDQFSVERPDGSNFTLKIRSTKLEDSAMYFCASSAERLRQGVGYTFGSGTRLTVV.

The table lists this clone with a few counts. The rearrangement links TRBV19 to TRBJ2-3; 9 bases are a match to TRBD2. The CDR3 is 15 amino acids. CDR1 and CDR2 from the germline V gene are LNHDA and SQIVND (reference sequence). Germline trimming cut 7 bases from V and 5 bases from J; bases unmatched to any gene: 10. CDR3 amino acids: CASISSGASLDTQYF. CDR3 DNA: TGTGCCAGTATTTCTAGCGGGGCTTCCCTAGATACGCAGTATTTT.

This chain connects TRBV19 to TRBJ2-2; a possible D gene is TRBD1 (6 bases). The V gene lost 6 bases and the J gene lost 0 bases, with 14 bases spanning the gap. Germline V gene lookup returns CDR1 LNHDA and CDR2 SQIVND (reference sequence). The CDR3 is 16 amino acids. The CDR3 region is CASRASGTPNTGELFF. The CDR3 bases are TGTGCCAGTAGAGCCTCCGGGACACCGAACACCGGGGAGCTGTTTTTT. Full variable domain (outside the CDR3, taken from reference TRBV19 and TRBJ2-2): DGGITQSPKYLFRKEGQNVTLSCEQNLNHDAMYWYRQDPGQGLRLIYYSQIVNDFQKGDIAEGYSVSREKKESFPLTVTSAQKNPTAFYLCASRASGTPNTGELFFGEGSRLTVL.

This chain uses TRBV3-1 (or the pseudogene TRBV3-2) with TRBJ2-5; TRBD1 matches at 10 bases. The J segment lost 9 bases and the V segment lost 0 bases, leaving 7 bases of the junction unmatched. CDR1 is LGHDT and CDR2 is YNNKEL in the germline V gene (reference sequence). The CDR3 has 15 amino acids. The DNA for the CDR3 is TGTGCCAGCAGCCAAGATATGAGACAGGGGGCGGCCCAGTACTTC. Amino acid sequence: CASSQDMRQGAAQYF.

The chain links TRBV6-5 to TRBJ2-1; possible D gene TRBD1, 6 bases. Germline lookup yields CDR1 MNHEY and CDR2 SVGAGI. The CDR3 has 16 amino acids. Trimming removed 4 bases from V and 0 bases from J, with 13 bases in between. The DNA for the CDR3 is TGTGCCAGCAGTTCCTTAAGGACAGTCTCCTACAATGAGCAGTTCTTC. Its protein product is CASSSLRTVSYNEQFF.